In its sample, the clone carrying this T cell receptor (beta chain) was seen a few times. Its antigen remains unidentified. The data derive from a study of early T cells in non-severe SARS-CoV-2 infection. Whole-study context: Bulk RNA from unsorted whole blood was sequenced; chains were unpaired.

Individual cDNA molecules were tagged with unique molecular identifiers, the study reported. TCRdb reprocessed the 5' RACE reads via MiXCR and lists one record per CDR3 protein. The sample comprises about 61,000 distinct CDR3 sequences, approximately 10% of which are singletons, and around 1.8% rests with the top ten. Regarding the study as a whole: Anti-spike CD8 specificities were favored by VDJdb matching, whose results missed private and CD4 specificities.

V was clipped by 4 bases and J by 4 bases; unmatched bases: 8. CDR3 length: 16 amino acids. Germline V gene lookup returns CDR1 SEHNR and CDR2 FQNEAQ (reference sequence). The V gene is TRBV7-9, the J gene TRBJ2-2; TRBD2 matches 8 bases. The sequence came from an adult who was a healthcare worker with PCR-confirmed SARS-CoV-2 infection or an uninfected control (not recorded which). The sequencing sample was made of whole blood. In nucleotides, the CDR3 is TGTGCCAGCAGCTATAGTCCGGGGGGGCCCACCGGGGAGCTGTTTTTT. This translates into CASSYSPGGPTGELFF.